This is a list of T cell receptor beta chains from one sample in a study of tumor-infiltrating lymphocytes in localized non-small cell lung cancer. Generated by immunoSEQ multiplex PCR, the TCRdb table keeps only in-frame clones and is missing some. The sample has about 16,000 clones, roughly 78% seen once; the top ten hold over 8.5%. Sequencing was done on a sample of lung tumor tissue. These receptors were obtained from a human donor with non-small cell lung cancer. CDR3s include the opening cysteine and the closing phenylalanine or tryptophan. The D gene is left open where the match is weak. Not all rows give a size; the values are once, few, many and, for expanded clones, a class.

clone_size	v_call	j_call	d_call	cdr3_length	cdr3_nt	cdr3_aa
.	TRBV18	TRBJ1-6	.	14	TGTGCCAGCTCACCACTCGCCTTGAATTCACCCCTCCACTTT	CASSPLALNSPLHF
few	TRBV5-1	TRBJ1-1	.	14	TGCGCCAGCAGCCCGAGGGGTTTGAACACTGAAGCTTTCTTT	CASSPRGLNTEAFF
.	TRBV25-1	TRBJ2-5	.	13	TGTGCCAGCAGTGGTCTGATTGGAGAGACCCAGTACTTC	CASSGLIGETQYF
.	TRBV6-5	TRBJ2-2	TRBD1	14	TGTGCCAGCAGTTACCCGACAGGGGCCGGGGAGCTGTTTTTT	CASSYPTGAGELFF
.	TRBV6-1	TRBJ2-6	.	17	TGTGCCAGCAGTGGCCGGACGGCGAGCTCTGGGGCCAACGTCCTGACTTTC	CASSGRTASSGANVLTF
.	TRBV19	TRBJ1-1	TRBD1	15	TGTGCCAGTAAAGGGGGACAGGGAGGGGTCACTGAAGCTTTCTTT	CASKGGQGGVTEAFF
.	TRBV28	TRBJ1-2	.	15	TGTGCCAGCAACACTGGTGAGGGCGTCAACTATGGCTACACCTTC	CASNTGEGVNYGYTF
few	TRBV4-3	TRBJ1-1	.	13	TGCGCCAGCAGCCAAGATGGGTCCACTGAAGCTTTCTTT	CASSQDGSTEAFF
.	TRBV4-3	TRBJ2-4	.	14	TGCGCCAGCAGCCAAGACTTTCCTGGGAGCATTCAGTACTTC	CASSQDFPGSIQYF
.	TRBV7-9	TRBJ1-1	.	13	TGTGCCAGCAGCACGGGACACTCCGGAGGAGCTTTCTTT	CASSTGHSGGAFF
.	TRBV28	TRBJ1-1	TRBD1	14	TGTGCCAGCAGCCAGGGGGGGCCGCACACTGAAGCTTTCTTT	CASSQGGPHTEAFF
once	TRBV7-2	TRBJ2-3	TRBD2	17	TGTGCCAGCAGCCCCGCCGGACTAGCGGGGGGGCCAGATACGCAGTATTTT	CASSPAGLAGGPDTQYF
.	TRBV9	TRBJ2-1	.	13	TGTGCCAGCAGTCGTAGGGACGGAGGGGAGCAGTTCTTC	CASSRRDGGEQFF